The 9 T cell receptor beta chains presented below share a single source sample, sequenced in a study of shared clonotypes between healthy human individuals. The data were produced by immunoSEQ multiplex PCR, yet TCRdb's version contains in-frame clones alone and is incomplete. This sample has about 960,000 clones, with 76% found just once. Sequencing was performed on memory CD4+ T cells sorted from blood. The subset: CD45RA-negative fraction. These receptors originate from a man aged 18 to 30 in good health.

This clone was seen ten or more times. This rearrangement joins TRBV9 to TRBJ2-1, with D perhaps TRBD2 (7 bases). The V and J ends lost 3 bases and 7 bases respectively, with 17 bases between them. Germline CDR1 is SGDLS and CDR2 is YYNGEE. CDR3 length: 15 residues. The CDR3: CASSEGGGPVNEQFF. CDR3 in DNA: TGTGCCAGCAGCGAAGGGGGAGGGCCGGTAAATGAGCAGTTCTTC.

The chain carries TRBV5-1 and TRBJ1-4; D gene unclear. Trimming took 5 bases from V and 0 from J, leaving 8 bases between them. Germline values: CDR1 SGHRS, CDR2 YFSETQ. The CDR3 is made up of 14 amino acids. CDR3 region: CASSPSATNEKLFF. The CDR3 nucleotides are TGCGCCAGCAGTCCGTCAGCAACTAATGAAAAACTGTTTTTT.

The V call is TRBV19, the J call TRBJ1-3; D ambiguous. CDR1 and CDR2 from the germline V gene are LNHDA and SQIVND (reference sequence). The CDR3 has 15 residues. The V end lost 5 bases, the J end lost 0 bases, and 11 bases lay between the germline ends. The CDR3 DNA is TGTGCCAGTAGTGGTCCCTGGAGCTCTGGAAACACCATATATTTT. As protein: CASSGPWSSGNTIYF.

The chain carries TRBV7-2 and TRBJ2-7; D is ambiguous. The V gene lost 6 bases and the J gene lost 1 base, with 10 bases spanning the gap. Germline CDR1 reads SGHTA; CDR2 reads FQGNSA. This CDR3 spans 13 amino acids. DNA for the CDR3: TGTGCCAGCAGGTCCACAGCTTCCTACGAGCAGTACTTC. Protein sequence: CASRSTASYEQYF.

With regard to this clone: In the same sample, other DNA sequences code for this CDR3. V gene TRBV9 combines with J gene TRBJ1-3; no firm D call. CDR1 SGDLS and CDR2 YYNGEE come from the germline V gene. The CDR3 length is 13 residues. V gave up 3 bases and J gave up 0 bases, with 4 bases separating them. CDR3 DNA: TGTGCCAGCAGCGAGTCCTCTGGAAACACCATATATTTT. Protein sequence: CASSESSGNTIYF.

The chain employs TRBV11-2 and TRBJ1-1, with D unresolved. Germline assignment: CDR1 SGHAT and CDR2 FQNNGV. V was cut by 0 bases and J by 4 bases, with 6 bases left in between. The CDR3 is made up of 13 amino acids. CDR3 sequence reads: CASSLERSTEAFF. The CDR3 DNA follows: TGTGCCAGCAGCTTAGAGAGGAGCACTGAAGCTTTCTTT.

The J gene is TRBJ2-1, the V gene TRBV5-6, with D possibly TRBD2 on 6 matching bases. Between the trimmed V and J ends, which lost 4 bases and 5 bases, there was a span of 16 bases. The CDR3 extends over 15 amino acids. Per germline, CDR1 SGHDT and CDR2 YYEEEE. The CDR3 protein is CASSRQGGIHNEQFF. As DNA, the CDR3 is TGTGCCAGCAGCAGACAAGGAGGGATTCACAATGAGCAGTTCTTC.

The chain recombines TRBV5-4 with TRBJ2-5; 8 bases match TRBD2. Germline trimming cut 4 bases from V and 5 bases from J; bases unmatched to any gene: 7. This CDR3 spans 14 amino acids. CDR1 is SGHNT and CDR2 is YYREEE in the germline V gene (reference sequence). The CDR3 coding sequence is TGTGCCAGCAGCCAAATAGCGGGAAGGGAGACCCAGTACTTC. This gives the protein CASSQIAGRETQYF.

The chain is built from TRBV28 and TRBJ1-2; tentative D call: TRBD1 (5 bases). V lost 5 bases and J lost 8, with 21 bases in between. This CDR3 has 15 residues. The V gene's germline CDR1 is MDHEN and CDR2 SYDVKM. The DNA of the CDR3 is TGTGCCAGCAGTCCTTCTGGGGGTCGCATTATGGGCTACACCTTC. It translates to CASSPSGGRIMGYTF.